Listed here are 22 T cell receptor beta chains from one sample, sequenced in a study of spatial heterogeneity in lung cancer. Points from the study as a whole: Intratumoral expanded alpha and beta TCR counts were found to track tumor mutation counts.

TCRdb recomputed calls from the 5' RACE reads with MiXCR, one row per CDR3 protein. The data contain several thousand distinct CDR3 sequences, roughly 7.7% of them singletons. The time point denotes: sample taken at primary tumor resection. Which antigens these TCRs recognize remains unknown. The source material was lung tumor tissue, sampled at surgery. All receptors come from a female donor with early-stage non-small cell lung cancer.

This clonotype has at least ten counts. This chain connects TRBV27 to TRBJ2-3; D gene ambiguous. The germline V gene has CDR1 MNHEY and CDR2 SMNVEV (reference sequence). Trimming cost V 4 bases and J 2 bases, with 13 bases left between them. The CDR3 is made up of 15 amino acids. CDR3 region: CASSSASFLTDTQYF. CDR3 DNA: TGTGCCAGCAGTTCTGCCAGTTTCCTCACAGATACGCAGTATTTT.

This clonotype was detected ten times or more. The J gene is TRBJ2-7, the V gene TRBV6-6, with 10 bases matching TRBD1. V dropped 0 bases and J dropped 2; count of bases not matched to a gene: 4. This CDR3 comprises 16 residues. CDR1 is MNHNY, CDR2 SVGAGI, per germline (reference sequence). This chain's CDR3 is CASSYSRTGGPYEQYF. The DNA of the CDR3 is TGTGCCAGCAGTTACTCTCGGACAGGGGGGCCCTACGAGCAGTACTTC.

This clonotype occurred many times. J is TRBJ2-7 and V is TRBV27, with TRBD2 matching over 7 bases. V lost 4 bases, J lost 3 bases, and 0 bases stayed unmatched. The CDR3 length is 12 residues. Germline-derived CDR1 and CDR2 are MNHEY and SMNVEV (reference sequence). This chain's CDR3 is CASSWTSYEQYF. The CDR3 coding sequence is TGTGCCAGCAGTTGGACTAGCTACGAGCAGTACTTC.

This clonotype was seen ten or more times. J is TRBJ1-2 and V is TRBV7-2; D may be TRBD1 (6 bases). The CDR3 loop spans 16 amino acids. V was shortened by 5 bases and J by 5 bases, with 21 bases between the two germline ends. CDR1 SGHTA and CDR2 FQGNSA come from the germline V gene. The CDR3 region has the DNA TGTGCCAGCAGCAAAACAGGGTCCCCCCTCGTTTATGGCTACACCTTC. This gives the protein CASSKTGSPLVYGYTF.

This clonotype has more than one count but fewer than ten. V gene TRBV7-2 combines with J gene TRBJ2-7, with D unclear. Trimming removed 1 base from V and 2 bases from J, with 6 bases in between. There are 13 residues in the CDR3. The germline gives CDR1 SGHTA, CDR2 FQGNSA. The CDR3 DNA reads TGTGCCAGCAGCTTAGGTCTAGCCTACGAGCAGTACTTC. Residues: CASSLGLAYEQYF.

This clonotype was seen ten or more times. This rearrangement joins TRBV2 to TRBJ2-7, with D possibly being TRBD1 (5 bases). Per the germline V gene, CDR1 is SNHLY and CDR2 is FYNNEI. The V end lost 10 bases, the J end lost 6 bases, and 16 bases lay between the germline ends. This CDR3 is 12 amino acids long. CDR3: CATRQNLGEQYF. DNA of the CDR3: TGTGCCACCAGACAGAACCTCGGCGAGCAGTACTTC. The full variable domain, completed using reference TRBV2 and TRBJ2-7, is EPEVTQTPSHQVTQMGQEVILRCVPISNHLYFYWYRQILGQKVEFLVSFYNNEISEKSEIFDDQFSVERPDGSNFTLKIRSTKLEDSAMYFCATRQNLGEQYFGPGTRLTVT.

This clonotype was found many times. V is TRBV10-3 and J is TRBJ2-6, with D perhaps matching TRBD1 (5 bases). This CDR3 spans 14 amino acids. Trimming took off 6 bases at V and 3 bases at J, with 9 bases between the two ends. The germline V gene encodes CDR1 ENHRY and CDR2 SYGVKD. For the CDR3, the DNA is TGTGCCATCAGCCAGGGTCTTGGGGCCAACGTCCTGACTTTC. Translation: CAISQGLGANVLTF.

This clonotype was seen many times. V gene TRBV20-1 combines with J gene TRBJ2-3; 15 positions agree with TRBD2. CDR3 length equals 15 residues. Per the germline V gene, CDR1 is DFQATT and CDR2 is SNEGSKA (reference sequence). J lost 3 bases, V lost 6 bases, and 4 bases had no gene match. The CDR3 region has the DNA TGCAGTGCGCTGGGGACTAGCGGGAGGACAGATACGCAGTATTTT. This codes for CSALGTSGRTDTQYF.

This clonotype was detected ten times or more. The chain couples TRBV23-1 to TRBJ1-3; D ambiguous. TRBV23-1 is an ORF for which the function is uncertain. The CDR3 spans 15 residues. Trimming shortened V by 6 bases and J by 0 bases, and 12 bases separated the two germline ends. The CDR3 is CASRGGHSSGNTIYF. CDR3 DNA sequence: TGCGCCAGCAGGGGTGGCCACAGCTCTGGAAACACCATATATTTT.

This clonotype was recorded many times. This chain connects TRBV7-2 to TRBJ1-2; 9 bases map to TRBD1. V lost 5 bases to trimming and J lost 5 bases; unmatched junction nucleotides: 6. Germline CDR1 reads SGHTA; CDR2 reads FQGNSA. The CDR3 covers 14 residues. The CDR3: CASSPTGGGYGYTF. The CDR3 coding sequence is TGTGCCAGCAGCCCGACAGGGGGAGGTTATGGCTACACCTTC.

At least ten counts were recorded for this clonotype. V usage is TRBV29-1 and J usage is TRBJ2-7, with D perhaps matching TRBD1 (6 bases). With 4 bases removed from V and 2 bases from J, the gap between germline ends came to 15 bases. The CDR3 covers 14 residues. Germline assignment: CDR1 SQVTM and CDR2 ANQGSEA. CDR3 region: CSVGQATRPYEQYF. The CDR3 DNA reads as TGCAGCGTTGGACAGGCCACCCGACCCTACGAGCAGTACTTC.

The CDR3 loop reads CASTPLPGGASSYNEQFF. For the CDR3, the DNA is TGTGCCAGCACCCCCCTCCCGGGCGGGGCTAGCTCCTACAATGAGCAGTTCTTC. V usage is TRBV25-1 and J usage is TRBJ2-1, with D possibly TRBD2 on 6 matching bases. The germline V gene encodes CDR1 MGHDK and CDR2 SYGVNS. Trimming cost V 7 bases and J 0 bases, with 22 bases left between them. This CDR3 comprises 18 residues.

This clonotype was found many times. The V and J genes are TRBV28 and TRBJ2-5; D is possibly TRBD1 (6 bases). Trimming took off 7 bases at V and 6 bases at J, with 9 bases between the two ends. CDR3 length equals 11 residues. CDR1 is MDHEN, CDR2 SYDVKM, per germline. CDR3 loop: CASIQGKTQYF. CDR3 sequence (DNA): TGTGCCAGCATTCAGGGGAAGACCCAGTACTTC.

This clonotype is labeled medium-sized. V usage is TRBV18 and J usage is TRBJ2-4; no clear D. Germline V CDR1 and CDR2: KGHSH, LQKENI. The V gene lost 3 bases and the J gene lost 0 bases, with 9 bases spanning the gap. This CDR3 has 15 amino acids. Written as DNA, the CDR3 is TGTGCCAGCTCACCGGGGATTCTAGCCAAAAACATTCAGTACTTC. This translates into CASSPGILAKNIQYF.

This clonotype came up many times. This chain links TRBV10-3 with TRBJ2-5; D might be TRBD1 or TRBD2, each matching 6 bases. The CDR3 consists of 14 residues. CDR1 ENHRY and CDR2 SYGVKD come from the germline V gene. The ends were cut back, 10 bases at V and 0 bases at J, with 15 bases in the middle. The CDR3 region is CASRGSGYQETQYF. The CDR3 nucleotides are TGTGCCAGCAGGGGTAGCGGATACCAAGAGACCCAGTACTTC.

This clonotype was observed many times. The chain combines TRBV4-2 with TRBJ2-7; D not resolved. The CDR3 totals 15 residues. Germline V CDR1 and CDR2: LGHNA, YNFKEQ. The germline V and J ends were trimmed by 0 bases and 3 bases, with 12 bases remaining between them. The CDR3 loop is CASSQESDIYYEQYF. For the CDR3, the DNA is TGTGCCAGCAGCCAAGAGTCTGATATTTACTACGAGCAGTACTTC.

In its sample, this clonotype is medium-sized. The CDR3 DNA sequence: TGTGCCAGCAGCTTCGGACTAGCCTACGAGCAGTACTTC. This codes for CASSFGLAYEQYF. The rearrangement uses TRBV7-6 and TRBJ2-7, with TRBD2 matching 7 bases. V trimming: 3 bases; J trimming: 2 bases; junction bases outside the gene matches: 1. CDR1 SGHVS and CDR2 FNYEAQ come from the germline V gene. This CDR3 contains 13 residues.

This clonotype is labeled as medium-sized. The chain carries TRBV28 and TRBJ1-1; 10 nucleotides match TRBD1. The trim removed 5 bases at V and 5 bases at J, leaving 8 bases unmatched. This CDR3 region has 15 residues. The germline V gene encodes CDR1 MDHEN and CDR2 SYDVKM. CDR3 loop: CASSPPDRGRTEAFF. The CDR3 DNA sequence: TGTGCCAGCAGTCCCCCGGACAGGGGGAGGACTGAAGCTTTCTTT.

This clonotype was detected ten times or more. V gene TRBV6-4 combines with J gene TRBJ2-7; D possibly corresponds to TRBD1 (6 bases). The V gene lost 2 bases and the J gene lost 3 bases, with 11 bases spanning the gap. This CDR3 has 14 amino acids. Germline V gives CDR1 MRHNA, CDR2 SNTAGT. CDR3 coding DNA: TGTGCCAGCAGTGACAACAGGGATAGCTACGAGCAGTACTTC. Its protein is CASSDNRDSYEQYF.

At least ten counts were recorded for this clonotype. The CDR3 DNA reads as TGTGCCATCAGTGACCAGGCCCAAGAGACCCAGTACTTC. Protein sequence: CAISDQAQETQYF. The rearrangement links TRBV10-3 to TRBJ2-5; unclear D gene. The V end was cut by 3 bases, the J end by 1 base, with 6 bases between. CDR3 length equals 13 residues. CDR1 is ENHRY, CDR2 SYGVKD, per germline.

This clonotype was seen repeatedly, ten times or more. The chain joins TRBV19 to TRBJ1-2; D unclear. The CDR3 totals 12 residues. V lost 3 bases, J lost 4 bases, and 6 bases lay in between. Germline V gene sequence: CDR1 LNHDA, CDR2 SQIVND (reference sequence). Here the CDR3 reads CASSIQFYGYTF. In DNA, the CDR3 is TGTGCCAGTAGTATCCAGTTCTATGGCTACACCTTC.

At least ten counts were recorded for this clonotype. Written as DNA, the CDR3 is TGTGCCAGCAGCTTACTAGGGGACAGGGGGCTCTTGAGCTCCTACGAGCAGTACTTC. Translating it yields CASSLLGDRGLLSSYEQYF. The V gene is TRBV11-2, the J gene TRBJ2-7, with 12 bases lining up with TRBD1. V lost 2 bases and J lost 0; bases outside the gene matches: 11. CDR3 length: 19 amino acids. Germline CDR1 and CDR2: SGHAT and FQNNGV.